This TCR beta chain was obtained from a study of blood T cell repertoires in COVID-19. Study details: Acute and convalescent COVID-19 samples came from the United States, Italy and Spain. From T cells, B-cell-depleted T cells, or PBMCs came the material, which was cDNA or gDNA.

Methods used by the authors: Nucleated cell number was recorded as an estimate derived from reference gene primer amplification. Using immunoSEQ multiplex PCR, the repertoire was profiled, and TCRdb retains in-frame clones only, with some absent. The V and J calls and the clone size are those of that table, but D and trimming were determined from the DNA. The sample lists fewer than 350,000 clones, roughly 86% seen once, with over 8% in the top ten. The CDR3 extends over 13 amino acids. V lost 1 base to trimming and J lost 4 bases; unmatched junction nucleotides: 0. Germline CDR1 is LNHDA and CDR2 is SQIVND (reference sequence).

This TCR derives from a middle-aged man with active or convalescent COVID-19. This chain links TRBV19 with TRBJ1-2; 7 bases are shared with TRBD1. Source material: peripheral blood. The CDR3 region has the DNA TGTGCCAGTAGTATAGGACAGGGCTATGGCTACACCTTC. It yields the protein CASSIGQGYGYTF.